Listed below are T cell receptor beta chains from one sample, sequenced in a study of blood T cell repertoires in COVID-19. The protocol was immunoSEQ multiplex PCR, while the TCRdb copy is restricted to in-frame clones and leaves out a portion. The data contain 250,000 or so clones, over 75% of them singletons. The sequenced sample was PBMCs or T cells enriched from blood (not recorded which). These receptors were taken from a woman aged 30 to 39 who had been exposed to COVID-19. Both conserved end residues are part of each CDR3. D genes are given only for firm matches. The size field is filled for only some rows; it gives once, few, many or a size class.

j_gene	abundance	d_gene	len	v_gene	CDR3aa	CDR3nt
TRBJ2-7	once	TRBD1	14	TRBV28	CASSRYRGRGEQYF	TGTGCCAGCAGTCGCTACAGGGGAAGGGGCGAGCAGTACTTC
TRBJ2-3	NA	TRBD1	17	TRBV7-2	CASSQTRDRGNTDTQYF	TGTGCCAGCAGCCAAACCAGGGACAGGGGAAACACAGATACGCAGTATTTT
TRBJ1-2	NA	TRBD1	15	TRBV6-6	CASSYSGPGGNGYTF	TGTGCCAGCAGTTACTCGGGTCCAGGGGGTAATGGCTACACCTTC
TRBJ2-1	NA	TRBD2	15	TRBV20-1	CSASASGRTGNEQFF	TGCAGTGCTAGTGCCAGCGGGAGAACTGGCAATGAGCAGTTCTTC
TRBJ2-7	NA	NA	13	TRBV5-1	CASSGGSSYEQYF	TGCGCCAGCAGCGGAGGGAGCTCCTACGAGCAGTACTTC
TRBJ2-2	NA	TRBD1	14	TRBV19	CASRGQGNTGELFF	TGTGCCAGTAGGGGACAGGGGAACACCGGGGAGCTGTTTTTT
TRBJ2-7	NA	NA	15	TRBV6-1	CASSDSGSLSYEQYF	TGTGCCAGCAGTGATTCGGGTTCCCTTTCCTACGAGCAGTACTTC
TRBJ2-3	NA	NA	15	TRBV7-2	CASSSLIYPHDTQYF	TGTGCCAGCAGCTCTTTAATCTACCCCCATGATACGCAGTATTTT
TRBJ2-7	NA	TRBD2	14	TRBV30	CAWSASGARYEQYF	TGTGCCTGGAGCGCTAGCGGAGCTCGATACGAGCAGTACTTC
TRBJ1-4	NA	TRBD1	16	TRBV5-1	CASSFYRGLGNEKLFF	TGCGCCAGCAGCTTCTACAGGGGGCTGGGTAATGAAAAACTGTTTTTT
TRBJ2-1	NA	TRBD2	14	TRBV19	CASSRGLAANEQFF	TGTGCCAGTAGTAGAGGACTAGCGGCCAATGAGCAGTTCTTC
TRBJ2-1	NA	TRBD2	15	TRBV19	CASSITSGRAHEQFF	TGTGCCAGTAGTATCACTAGCGGGAGGGCCCATGAGCAGTTCTTC
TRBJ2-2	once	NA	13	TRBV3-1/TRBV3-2	CASSPRQAGELFF	TGTGCCAGCAGCCCCCGACAGGCCGGGGAGCTGTTTTTT
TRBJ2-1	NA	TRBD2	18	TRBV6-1	CASSVGLAGGRSYNEQFF	TGTGCCAGCAGTGTAGGGCTAGCGGGAGGAAGGTCCTACAATGAGCAGTTCTTC
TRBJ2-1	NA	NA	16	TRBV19	CASSRYGDSTYNEQFF	TGTGCCAGTAGTCGGTACGGAGACTCAACCTACAATGAGCAGTTCTTC
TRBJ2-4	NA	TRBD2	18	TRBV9	CASSSGGGSGRGWNIQYF	TGTGCCAGCAGCTCCGGTGGGGGAAGCGGGAGAGGTTGGAACATTCAGTACTTC
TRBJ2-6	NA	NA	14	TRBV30	CAWSYLSGANVLTF	TGTGCCTGGAGCTACCTCTCTGGGGCCAACGTCCTGACTTTC
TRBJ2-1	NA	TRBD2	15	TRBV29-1	CSVDVASGNYNEQFF	TGCAGCGTTGATGTGGCTAGCGGGAACTACAATGAGCAGTTCTTC
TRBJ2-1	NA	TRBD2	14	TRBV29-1	CSVAASGIGNEQFF	TGCAGCGTTGCTGCTAGCGGGATAGGGAATGAGCAGTTCTTC
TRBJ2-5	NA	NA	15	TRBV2	CARSGASGSQETQYF	TGTGCCAGGTCAGGGGCTAGCGGTAGCCAAGAGACCCAGTACTTC
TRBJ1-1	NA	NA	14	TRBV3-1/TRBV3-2	CASNPSQGPTEAFF	TGTGCCAGCAACCCATCTCAGGGGCCCACTGAAGCTTTCTTT
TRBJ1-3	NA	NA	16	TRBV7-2	CASSLPSTNSGNTIYF	TGTGCCAGCAGCTTACCTTCGACAAACTCTGGAAACACCATATATTTT
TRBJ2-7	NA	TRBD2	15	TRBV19	CASSIGVAGGGEQYF	TGTGCCAGTAGTATAGGAGTAGCGGGAGGTGGCGAGCAGTACTTC
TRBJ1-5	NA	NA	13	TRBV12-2	CASRYPTRQPQHF	TGTGCAAGTCGCTACCCAACCAGGCAGCCCCAGCATTTT
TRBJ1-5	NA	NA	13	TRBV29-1	CSVRQTPNGPQHF	TGCAGCGTTAGACAGACCCCCAATGGGCCCCAGCATTTT
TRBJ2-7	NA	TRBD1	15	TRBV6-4	CASSGVGTGSNEQYF	TGTGCCAGCAGTGGGGTTGGGACAGGGTCTAACGAGCAGTACTTC
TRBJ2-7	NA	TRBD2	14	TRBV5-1	CASSKSGNTGGQYF	TGCGCCAGCAGCAAAAGCGGGAATACGGGGGGGCAGTACTTC
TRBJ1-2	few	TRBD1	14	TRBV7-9	CASSLAEGADGYTF	TGTGCCAGCAGCTTAGCGGAGGGGGCGGATGGCTACACCTTC
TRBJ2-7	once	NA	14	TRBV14	CASSHGRFRDEQYF	TGTGCCAGCAGCCACGGACGGTTCAGGGACGAGCAGTACTTC
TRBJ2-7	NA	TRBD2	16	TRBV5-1	CASTPTSGLLSYEQYF	TGCGCCAGCACCCCCACTAGCGGGCTATTATCCTACGAGCAGTACTTC
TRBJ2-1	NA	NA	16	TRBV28	CASSSPLDTHIHEQFF	TGTGCCAGCAGTTCACCCTTAGACACCCATATCCATGAGCAGTTCTTC
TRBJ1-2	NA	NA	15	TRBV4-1	CASSLGRGSNYGYTF	TGCGCCAGCAGCCTTGGGAGAGGGTCAAACTATGGCTACACCTTC